One sample yielded the 4 T cell receptor beta chains listed below, sequenced in a study of CXCR3-negative and CXCR3-positive naive CD8 T cells. The study made its TRB cDNA libraries by 5' RACE, adding UMI labels. TCRdb reprocessed the 5' RACE reads and stores each CDR3 protein as one record, lacking DNA. Its table records about 45,000 distinct CDR3 sequences. Sequencing was carried out using memory CD8+ T cells from blood. The receptors here all came from a human donor in good health. Some clones in this sample may be carry-over from other donors' samples.

V gene TRBV28 combines with J gene TRBJ2-7; there is no DNA to check the TCRdb D call of TRBD1. The CDR3 consists of 15 residues. CDR1 MDHEN and CDR2 SYDVKM come from the germline V gene. The CDR3 protein is CASRPRGTGTDEQYF.

This clonotype counts as medium-sized by frequency. The rearrangement joins TRBV7-6 to TRBJ1-6; TCRdb's D call of TRBD1 is untestable without DNA. The length of the CDR3 is 15 residues. From germline, CDR1 is SGHVS and CDR2 FNYEAQ. The chain's CDR3 is CASSSDGEYGSPLHF. Full variable domain (rest looked up from reference TRBV7-6 and TRBJ1-6): GAGVSQSPRYKVTKRGQDVALRCDPISGHVSLYWYRQALGQGPEFLTYFNYEAQQDKSGLPNDRFSAERPEGSISTLTIQRTEQRDSAMYRCASSSDGEYGSPLHFGNGTRLTVT.

The rearrangement joins TRBV20-1 to TRBJ2-7; as DNA is missing, the TRBD1 call by TCRdb cannot be tested. This CDR3 has 16 amino acids. In germline, CDR1 is DFQATT, CDR2 SNEGSKA (reference sequence). CDR3 amino acids: CSARDLVGTATYEQYF.

This chain links TRBV7-9 with TRBJ1-1. The CDR3 is made up of 16 amino acids. Germline values: CDR1 SEHNR, CDR2 FQNEAQ (reference sequence). This CDR3 reads CASSSRELTGNTEAFF.